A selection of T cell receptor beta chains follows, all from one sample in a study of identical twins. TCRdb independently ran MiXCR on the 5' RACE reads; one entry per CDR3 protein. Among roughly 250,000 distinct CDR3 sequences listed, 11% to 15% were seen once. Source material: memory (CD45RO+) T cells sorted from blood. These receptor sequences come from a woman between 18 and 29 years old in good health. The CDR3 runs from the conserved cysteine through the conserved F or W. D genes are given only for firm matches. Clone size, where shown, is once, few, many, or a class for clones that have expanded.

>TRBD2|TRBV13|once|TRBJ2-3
TGTGCCAGCAGCTCCTTAGCGGGAGACGCAGATACGCAGTATTTT
CASSSLAGDADTQYF
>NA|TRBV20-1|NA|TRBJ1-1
TGCAGTGCGAGGGAGGGGCAGGGAGCTTTCTTT
CSAREGQGAFF
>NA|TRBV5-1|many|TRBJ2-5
TGCGCCAGCAGCTTACTGGGGGAGACCCAGTACTTC
CASSLLGETQYF
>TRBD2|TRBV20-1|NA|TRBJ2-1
TGCAGTGCTAGAAATCCTACGACTAGCGGGAGGCTGGATGAGCAGTTCTTC
CSARNPTTSGRLDEQFF
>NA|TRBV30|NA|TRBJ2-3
TGTGCCTGGAGTGTAGGTATGGTGCGGGACTTGAGCACAGATACGCAGTATTTT
CAWSVGMVRDLSTDTQYF
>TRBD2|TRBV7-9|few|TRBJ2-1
TGTGCCAGCAACCTGGGGGGGGAGGACAATGAGCAGTTCTTC
CASNLGGEDNEQFF
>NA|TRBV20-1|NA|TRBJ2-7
TGCAGTGCTTTCGACGACAGTAAGGGGTTCAACGAGCAGTACTTC
CSAFDDSKGFNEQYF
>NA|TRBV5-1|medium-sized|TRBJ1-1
TGCGCCAGCAGCACATACAGCAGCTCGAACACTGAAGCTTTCTTT
CASSTYSSSNTEAFF
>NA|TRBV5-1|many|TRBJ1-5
TGCGCCAGCAGCTTGTGGTCCTTTGTACAGGGAAACCAGCCCCAGCATTTT
CASSLWSFVQGNQPQHF
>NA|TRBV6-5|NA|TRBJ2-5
TGTGCCAGCAGTTACGATCCGGGGCCCGGGGAGACCCAGTACTTC
CASSYDPGPGETQYF